A single sample gave rise to the 20 T cell receptor beta chains below, sequenced in a study of T cell repertoires in cytomegalovirus infection. TCRdb independently ran MiXCR on the reads; one entry per CDR3 protein. The table has roughly 500,000 distinct CDR3 sequences, 16% seen once. Sequencing was done on a sample of CD8+ T cells from PBMCs. These receptors originate from a human donor in good health (CMV status not recorded). Some clones in this sample may be carry-over from other donors' samples.

This chain uses TRBV12-3 or TRBV12-4 with TRBJ1-2; no definite D call. This CDR3 has 17 residues. V lost 6 bases to trimming and J lost 4 bases, with 24 bases between them. In nucleotides, the CDR3 is TGTGCCAGCAGGACCGGGGTGAGGGATCGGTTGGGCTATGGCTACACCTTC. This gives the protein CASRTGVRDRLGYGYTF.

This clonotype was seen a few times. This sequence joins TRBV6-2 or TRBV6-3 and TRBJ1-1; TRBD1 matches 10 bases. Unmatched junction bases numbered 3, after V lost 5 bases and J lost 6 bases. This CDR3 contains 13 residues. Germline V gene lookup returns CDR1 MNHEY and CDR2 SVGEGT. In nucleotides, the CDR3 is TGTGCCAGCAGTCCGGGACAGGGGCCTGAAGCTTTCTTT. Its translation: CASSPGQGPEAFF.

This rearrangement joins TRBV5-4 to TRBJ2-2, with 10 bases that match TRBD2. The CDR3 sequence is 13 residues long. The germline CDR1 and CDR2 sequences are SGHNT and YYREEE (reference sequence). V lost 9 bases, J lost 3 bases, and 2 bases stayed unmatched. CDR3 nucleotides: TGTGCCACGAGCGGGAGGGACACCGGGGAGCTGTTTTTT. Its protein product is CATSGRDTGELFF.

The chain recombines TRBV9 with TRBJ2-1, with 12 bases lining up with TRBD2. Per the germline V gene, CDR1 is SGDLS and CDR2 is YYNGEE. J was trimmed by 6 bases and V by 4 bases; bases with no gene match: 5. The CDR3 has 15 amino acids. CDR3 in DNA: TGTGCCAGCAGCTCGACTAGCGGGAGATTCAATGAGCAGTTCTTC. This encodes CASSSTSGRFNEQFF.

Many counts were recorded for this clonotype. The chain employs TRBV14 and TRBJ1-6; 7 bases line up with TRBD1. V lost 5 bases and J lost 8; bases outside the gene matches: 6. CDR1 and CDR2 from the germline V gene are SGHDN and FVKESK. The CDR3 is made up of 14 amino acids. The CDR3, as DNA: TGTGCCAGCAGCGTTCGACAGGGATATTCACCCCTCCACTTT. Residues: CASSVRQGYSPLHF.

This clonotype was seen many times. This sequence joins TRBV27 and TRBJ2-7; D possibly corresponds to TRBD2 (6 bases). V was clipped by 6 bases and J by 2 bases, with 20 bases between them. Germline V gene lookup returns CDR1 MNHEY and CDR2 SMNVEV (reference sequence). The CDR3 extends over 16 amino acids. The CDR3 sequence is CASSPIGTSDTYEQYF. The DNA of the CDR3 is TGTGCCAGCAGCCCTATCGGGACTTCAGACACCTACGAGCAGTACTTC.

The table lists this clonotype with a few counts. V is TRBV5-6 and J is TRBJ2-2, with D maybe TRBD2 (5 bases). Germline V lookup: CDR1 SGHDT, CDR2 YYEEEE. Trimming cost V 1 base and J 5 bases, with 12 bases left between them. The CDR3 is made up of 15 amino acids. CDR3 bases: TGTGCCAGCAGCTTGTTATTGTGGGAGACCGGGGAGCTGTTTTTT. It codes for CASSLLLWETGELFF.

V gene TRBV19 combines with J gene TRBJ1-3, with D hard to call. The V end lost 7 bases, the J end lost 0 bases, and 10 bases lay between the germline ends. The CDR3 sequence is 14 residues long. Germline lookup yields CDR1 LNHDA and CDR2 SQIVND (reference sequence). The CDR3 sequence: CASKTPNSGNTIYF. CDR3 nucleotides: TGTGCCAGTAAGACGCCGAACTCTGGAAACACCATATATTTT.

The chain is built from TRBV27 and TRBJ2-3, with 8 bases that match TRBD1. The CDR3 length is 16 residues. Per the germline V gene, CDR1 is MNHEY and CDR2 is SMNVEV (reference sequence). The V segment lost 2 bases and the J segment 1 base; nucleotides outside the gene matches: 5. In nucleotides, the CDR3 is TGTGCCAGCAGTTTACTGGACAGGGTCGGCACAGATACGCAGTATTTT. It yields the protein CASSLLDRVGTDTQYF.

This clonotype was picked up a small number of times. The chain uses TRBV6-6 and TRBJ2-1, with D possibly TRBD1 on 5 matching bases. There are 17 residues in the CDR3. Trimming shortened V by 5 bases and J by 3 bases, and 20 bases separated the two germline ends. Per the germline V gene, CDR1 is MNHNY and CDR2 is SVGAGI (reference sequence). The CDR3 DNA reads TGTGCCAGCAGTGATGACGTGGGGCCTTCTGGCTACAATGAGCAGTTCTTC. Protein sequence: CASSDDVGPSGYNEQFF.

The genes are TRBV2 and TRBJ2-2; D not resolved. This CDR3 has 12 residues. Trimming stripped 6 bases from V and 4 bases from J, with 6 bases between. From germline, CDR1 is SNHLY and CDR2 FYNNEI. The CDR3 DNA sequence: TGTGCCAGCAGGACCACCACCGGGGAGCTGTTTTTT. Translation gives CASRTTTGELFF.

This chain uses TRBV15 with TRBJ2-2; D is perhaps TRBD2 (5 bases). Germline-derived CDR1 and CDR2 are LNHNV and YYDKDF (reference sequence). V gave up 8 bases and J gave up 3 bases, with 7 bases separating them. This CDR3 region has 12 residues. The CDR3 DNA sequence: TGTGCCACCCTGGGAGACACCGGGGAGCTGTTTTTT. It is translated as CATLGDTGELFF.

This clonotype was recorded many times. J is TRBJ2-7 and V is TRBV11-2; D possibly corresponds to TRBD2 (5 bases). V was clipped by 5 bases and J by 7 bases, with 15 bases between them. There are 13 residues in the CDR3. Germline values: CDR1 SGHAT, CDR2 FQNNGV. The DNA of the CDR3 is TGTGCCAGCAGCCCATTTAGAGCGGAGGAGCAGTACTTC. Translating gives CASSPFRAEEQYF.

The CDR3 region is CASSSLGQGKVRYGYTF. The CDR3 bases are TGTGCCAGCAGTTCCCTGGGACAGGGGAAGGTTCGTTATGGCTACACCTTC. The V call is TRBV27, the J call TRBJ1-2; 10 bases align to TRBD1. V lost 4 bases and J lost 5; bases outside the gene matches: 13. This CDR3 contains 17 residues. Per the germline V gene, CDR1 is MNHEY and CDR2 is SMNVEV (reference sequence).

The rearrangement joins TRBV15 to TRBJ2-1; D call uncertain. The CDR3 has 13 residues. The V end was cut by 1 base, the J end by 6 bases, with 7 bases between. Looked up from germline, CDR1 is LNHNV and CDR2 is YYDKDF (reference sequence). The CDR3 region is CATSRATGNEQFF. The CDR3, as DNA: TGTGCCACCAGCAGAGCTACTGGCAATGAGCAGTTCTTC. The full variable domain, rest sourced from reference TRBV15 and TRBJ2-1, is DAMVIQNPRYQVTQFGKPVTLSCSQTLNHNVMYWYQQKSSQAPKLLFHYYDKDFNNEADTPDNFQSRRPNTSFCFLDIRSPGLGDTAMYLCATSRATGNEQFFGPGTRLTVL.

This chain connects TRBV6-1 to TRBJ1-6; D gene uncertain. The ends were cut back, 0 bases at V and 6 bases at J, with 12 bases in the middle. CDR1 is MNHNS and CDR2 is SASEGT in the germline V gene. CDR3 length equals 16 residues. Here the CDR3 DNA reads TGTGCCAGCAGTGAAGCGCGTTGGGATAGTAATTCACCCCTCCACTTT. This codes for CASSEARWDSNSPLHF.

This clonotype has a count of ten or more. Germline is not matched at one junction end, which may reflect a read error. CDR3 in amino acids: CASSLTPGLAGGPDETQYF. DNA of the CDR3: TGTGCTAGCAGCTTAACACCGGGACTAGCGGGAGGCCCCGACGAGACCCAGTACTTC. J is TRBJ2-5 and V is TRBV7-7; the match to TRBD2 covers 15 bases. Germline V gene lookup returns CDR1 SSHAT and CDR2 FNYEAQ (reference sequence). CDR3 length: 19 residues.

This clonotype was counted between two and nine times. V gene TRBV24-1 combines with J gene TRBJ2-1; weak D call: TRBD2 (6 bases). Germline CDR1 reads KGHDR; CDR2 reads SFDVKD. Trimming left V 5 bases short and J 1 base short, with 11 bases between. The CDR3 loop spans 15 amino acids. This chain's CDR3 is CATSVSGLSYNEQFF. As DNA, the CDR3 is TGTGCCACCAGTGTGTCAGGACTATCCTACAATGAGCAGTTCTTC.

In this sample, this clonotype turned up a few times. V gene TRBV15 combines with J gene TRBJ2-1, with D perhaps matching TRBD1 (6 bases). Trimming pared 4 bases from V and 3 bases from J, leaving 10 bases between. Germline V CDR1 and CDR2: LNHNV, YYDKDF (reference sequence). The CDR3 is 14 residues long. CDR3 bases: TGTGCCACCAGCACCGGGACACTCTACAATGAGCAGTTCTTC. Amino acids: CATSTGTLYNEQFF.

This clonotype was seen repeatedly, ten times or more. The V call is TRBV12-3 or TRBV12-4, the J call TRBJ1-5, with 8 bases lining up with TRBD1. CDR3 length: 15 residues. V shed 0 bases, J shed 6 bases, and the junction held 4 bases outside the gene matches. DNA for the CDR3: TGTGCCAGCAGTTTAGCCCGGACAGGGCCTCAGCCCCAGCATTTT. Its protein product is CASSLARTGPQPQHF.